This TCR beta chain derives from a study of cytomegalovirus exposure and HLA in healthy donors. Points on this clone: Its matching antigen is unknown.

The PCR was carried out with 60 Vbeta primers and 13 Jbeta primers. Some clones are missing from TCRdb's copy, which holds only in-frame ones; the method was immunoSEQ multiplex PCR. Of around 200,000 clones listed, 80% are singletons. Study results and limitations: Reports state that TCR beta sequences accurately predicted most subjects' HLA-A and HLA-B alleles.

V was pared by 5 bases and J by 4 bases, with 15 bases of the junction left unmatched. Germline-derived CDR1 and CDR2 are SGHTA and FQGNSA. The CDR3 consists of 17 residues. Sequences were obtained from PBMCs. The chain uses TRBV7-2 and TRBJ2-7; TRBD2 matches 9 bases. The receptor was isolated from a boy younger than 18 in good health and CMV-seronegative. The DNA for the CDR3 is TGTGCCAGCAGCCCAGGGGTATCGCTAGCGGGGCAATACGAGCAGTACTTC. Amino acids: CASSPGVSLAGQYEQYF.